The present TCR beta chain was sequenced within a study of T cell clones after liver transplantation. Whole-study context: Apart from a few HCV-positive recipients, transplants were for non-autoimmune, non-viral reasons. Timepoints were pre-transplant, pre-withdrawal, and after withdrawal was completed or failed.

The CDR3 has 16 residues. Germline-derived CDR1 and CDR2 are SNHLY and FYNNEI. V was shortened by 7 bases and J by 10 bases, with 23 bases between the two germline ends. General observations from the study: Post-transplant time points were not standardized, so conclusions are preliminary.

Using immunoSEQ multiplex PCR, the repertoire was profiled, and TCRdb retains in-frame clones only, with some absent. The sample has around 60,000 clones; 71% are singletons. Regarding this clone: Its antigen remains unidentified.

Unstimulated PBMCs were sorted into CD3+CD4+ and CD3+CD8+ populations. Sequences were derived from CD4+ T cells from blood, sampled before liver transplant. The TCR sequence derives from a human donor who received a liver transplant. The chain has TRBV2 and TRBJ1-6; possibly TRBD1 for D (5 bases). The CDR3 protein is CASNSAFSGARSPLHF. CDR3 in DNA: TGTGCCAGCAACTCTGCCTTCTCTGGGGCGAGGTCACCCCTCCACTTT. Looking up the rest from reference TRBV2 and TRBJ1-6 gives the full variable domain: EPEVTQTPSHQVTQMGQEVILRCVPISNHLYFYWYRQILGQKVEFLVSFYNNEISEKSEIFDDQFSVERPDGSNFTLKIRSTKLEDSAMYFCASNSAFSGARSPLHFGNGTRLTVT.